The entry below gives a single T cell receptor (beta chain) sequence along with its context. Germline CDR1 is LNHDA and CDR2 is SQIVND (reference sequence). The ends were cut back, 4 bases at V and 5 bases at J, with 17 bases in the middle. The CDR3 contains 15 residues. The sample originates from a study of blood T cell repertoires in COVID-19. Assay: immunoSEQ multiplex PCR; the TCRdb copy retains only in-frame clones and omits some. The repertoire holds some 290,000 clones, with about 76% as singletons. This clonotype was sampled from an older woman with active or convalescent COVID-19. Sequenced input: peripheral blood. The chain recombines TRBV19 with TRBJ1-2, with D tentatively TRBD1 (6 bases). The CDR3 region is CASSTSTGLGYGYTF. The CDR3 nucleotides read TGTGCCAGTAGTACTTCTACAGGGCTAGGGTATGGCTACACCTTC. Together with reference TRBV19 and TRBJ1-2, the CDR3 gives the full variable domain: DGGITQSPKYLFRKEGQNVTLSCEQNLNHDAMYWYRQDPGQGLRLIYYSQIVNDFQKGDIAEGYSVSREKKESFPLTVTSAQKNPTAFYLCASSTSTGLGYGYTFGSGTRLTVV.